This T cell receptor (beta chain) was obtained from a study of T cells in localized non-small cell lung cancer. The study, taken as a whole, reports: Among the top 100 tumor clones, a median approximately 55 appeared in adjacent lung.

Concerning this clone: Antigen specificity is unknown.

CDR3 length: 12 amino acids. Deletions cut 4 bases from V and 6 bases from J, with 10 bases between. CDR1 is SQVTM, CDR2 ANQGSEA, per germline. Sequencing used immunoSEQ multiplex PCR; TCRdb keeps in-frame clones, though not all of them. This sample has around 90,000 clones, with 80% found just once. The J gene is TRBJ2-1, the V gene TRBV29-1; D remains unclear. The sequence was obtained from a man aged 35 to 70 with stage II squamous cell lung carcinoma. The sequencing here drew on PBMCs, taken before any cancer treatment. CDR3 sequence reads: CSVVSNSNEQFF. The CDR3 DNA follows: TGCAGCGTTGTCAGCAATAGCAATGAGCAGTTCTTC.